This TCR beta chain was identified in a study of blood T cell repertoires in COVID-19. Study at large: The United States, Italy and Spain were the sources of the acute and convalescent COVID-19 samples. PBMCs, B-cell-depleted T cells, or T cells were the source of the cDNA or gDNA that made up the material.

Authors' analysis steps: Reference gene primer amplification gave nucleated cell count estimates. Method: immunoSEQ multiplex PCR; TCRdb's copy keeps in-frame clones and lacks some. V and J calls and clone size are given by that table; D and trimming were obtained from the DNA. Counted here are roughly 100,000 clones, roughly 87% occurring once; the ten biggest clones make up 5% to 7.5%. Sequenced sample: peripheral blood. This receptor was identified in a human donor in a cohort sampled during active COVID-19.

CDR3 nucleotide sequence: TGTGCCATCAGAGCAGGGGACAATAAAGAACCCAATGAAGCTTTCTTT. Protein sequence: CAIRAGDNKEPNEAFF. J is TRBJ1-1 and V is TRBV10-3, with D tentatively TRBD1 (6 bases). Germline values: CDR1 ENHRY, CDR2 SYGVKD. V gave up 6 bases and J gave up 7 bases, with 24 bases separating them. The CDR3 runs 16 residues.